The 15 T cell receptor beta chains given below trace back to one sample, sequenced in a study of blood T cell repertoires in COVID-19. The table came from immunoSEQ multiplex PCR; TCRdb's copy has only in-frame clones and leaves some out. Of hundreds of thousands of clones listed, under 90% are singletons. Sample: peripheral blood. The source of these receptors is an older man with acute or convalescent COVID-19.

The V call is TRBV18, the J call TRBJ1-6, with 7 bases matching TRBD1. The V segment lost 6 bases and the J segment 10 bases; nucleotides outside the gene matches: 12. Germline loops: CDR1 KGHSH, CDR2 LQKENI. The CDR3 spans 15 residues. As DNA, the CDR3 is TGTGCCAGCTCGGAACTGACAGGGACTTTGTCACCCCTCCACTTT. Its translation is CASSELTGTLSPLHF.

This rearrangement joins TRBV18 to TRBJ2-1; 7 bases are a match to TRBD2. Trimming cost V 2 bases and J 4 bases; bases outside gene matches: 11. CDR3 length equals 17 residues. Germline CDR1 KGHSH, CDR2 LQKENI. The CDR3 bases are TGTGCCAGCTCACCATTAGAGAGGCTAGCGGTATACAATGAGCAGTTCTTC. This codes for CASSPLERLAVYNEQFF.

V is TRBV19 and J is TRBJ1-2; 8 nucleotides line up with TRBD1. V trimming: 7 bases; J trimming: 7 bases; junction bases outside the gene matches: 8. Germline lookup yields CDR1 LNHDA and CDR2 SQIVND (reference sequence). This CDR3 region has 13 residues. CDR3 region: CASTDRVGLGYTF. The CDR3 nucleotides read TGTGCCAGTACGGACAGGGTAGGGCTTGGCTACACCTTC.

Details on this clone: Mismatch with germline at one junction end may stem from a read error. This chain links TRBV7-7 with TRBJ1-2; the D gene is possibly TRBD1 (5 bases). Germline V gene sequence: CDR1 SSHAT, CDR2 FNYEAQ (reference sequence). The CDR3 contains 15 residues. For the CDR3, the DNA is TGTGCTAGCAGCCCCATTACAGGCCCTAACTATGGCTACACCTTC. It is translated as CASSPITGPNYGYTF.

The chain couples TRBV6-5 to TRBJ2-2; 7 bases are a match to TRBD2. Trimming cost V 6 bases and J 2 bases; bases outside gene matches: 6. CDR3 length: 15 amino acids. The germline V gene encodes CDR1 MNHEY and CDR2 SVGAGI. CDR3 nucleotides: TGTGCCAGCAGCCAGGGACTACCAAACACCGGGGAGCTGTTTTTT. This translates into CASSQGLPNTGELFF.

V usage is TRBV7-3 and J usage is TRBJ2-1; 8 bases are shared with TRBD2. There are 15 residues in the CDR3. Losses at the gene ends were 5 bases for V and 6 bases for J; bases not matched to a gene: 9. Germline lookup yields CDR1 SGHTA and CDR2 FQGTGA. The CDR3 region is CASSPPGLEFNEQFF. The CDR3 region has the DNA TGTGCCAGCAGCCCCCCGGGACTAGAATTCAATGAGCAGTTCTTC.

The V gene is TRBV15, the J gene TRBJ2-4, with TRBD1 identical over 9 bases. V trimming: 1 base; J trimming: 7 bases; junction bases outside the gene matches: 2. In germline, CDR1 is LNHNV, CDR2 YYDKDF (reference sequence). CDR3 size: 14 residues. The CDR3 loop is CATSRAGTGNIQYF. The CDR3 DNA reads TGTGCCACCAGCAGAGCCGGGACAGGGAACATTCAGTACTTC. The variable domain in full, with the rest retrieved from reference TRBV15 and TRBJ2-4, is DAMVIQNPRYQVTQFGKPVTLSCSQTLNHNVMYWYQQKSSQAPKLLFHYYDKDFNNEADTPDNFQSRRPNTSFCFLDIRSPGLGDTAMYLCATSRAGTGNIQYFGAGTRLSVL.

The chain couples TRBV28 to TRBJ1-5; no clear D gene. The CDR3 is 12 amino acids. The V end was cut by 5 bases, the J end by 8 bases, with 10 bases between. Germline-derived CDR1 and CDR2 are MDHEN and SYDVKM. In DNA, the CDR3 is TGTGCCAGCAGTAGCCCGCCCGAGCCCCAGCATTTT. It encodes CASSSPPEPQHF. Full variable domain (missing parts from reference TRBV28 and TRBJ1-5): DVKVTQSSRYLVKRTGEKVFLECVQDMDHENMFWYRQDPGLGLRLIYFSYDVKMKEKGDIPEGYSVSREKKERFSLILESASTNQTSMYLCASSSPPEPQHFGDGTRLSIL.

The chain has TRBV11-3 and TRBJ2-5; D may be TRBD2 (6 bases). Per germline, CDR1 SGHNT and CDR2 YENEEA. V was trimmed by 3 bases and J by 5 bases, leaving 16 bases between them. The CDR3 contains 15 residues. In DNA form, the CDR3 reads TGTGCCAGCAGCTTTTCCGGGAGTTGGTTGGAGACCCAGTACTTC. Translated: CASSFSGSWLETQYF.

The CDR3 loop reads CASSSRLNGDTQYF. DNA for the CDR3: TGCGCCAGCAGCTCTAGGTTAAACGGAGATACGCAGTATTTT. The gene calls are TRBV5-1 and TRBJ2-3; D ambiguous. Germline CDR1 is SGHRS and CDR2 is YFSETQ. Trimming took 3 bases from V and 5 from J, leaving 13 bases between them. The CDR3 is made up of 14 amino acids.

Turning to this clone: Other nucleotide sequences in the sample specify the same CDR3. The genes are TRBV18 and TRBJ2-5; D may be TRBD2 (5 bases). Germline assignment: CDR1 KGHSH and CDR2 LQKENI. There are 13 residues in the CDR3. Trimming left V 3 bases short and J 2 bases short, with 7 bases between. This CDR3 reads CASSPGLQETQYF. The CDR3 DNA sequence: TGTGCCAGCTCACCCGGACTTCAAGAGACCCAGTACTTC.

The CDR3 nucleotides read TGTGCCAGCTGTAAGGCCAGCGGGAGGATTGGGGAGCAGTACGTC. The encoded protein is CASCKASGRIGEQYV. The chain combines TRBV21-1 with TRBJ2-7; the table's TRBD2 call for D was not verified on the DNA. TRBV21-1 is shown as a pseudogene. The CDR3 is 15 amino acids.

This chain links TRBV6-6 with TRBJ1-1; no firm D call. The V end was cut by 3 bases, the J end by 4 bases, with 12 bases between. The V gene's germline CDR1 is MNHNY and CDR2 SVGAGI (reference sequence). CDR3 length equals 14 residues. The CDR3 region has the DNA TGTGCCAGCAGTTATGCCGAAGGAGGCACTGAAGCTTTCTTT. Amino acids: CASSYAEGGTEAFF.

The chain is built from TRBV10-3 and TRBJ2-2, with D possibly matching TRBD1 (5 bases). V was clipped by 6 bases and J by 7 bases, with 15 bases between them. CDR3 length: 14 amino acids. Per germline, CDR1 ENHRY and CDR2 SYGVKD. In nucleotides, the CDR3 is TGTGCCATCAGGGGGCGTACCACCGGCGGGGAGCTGTTTTTT. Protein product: CAIRGRTTGGELFF.

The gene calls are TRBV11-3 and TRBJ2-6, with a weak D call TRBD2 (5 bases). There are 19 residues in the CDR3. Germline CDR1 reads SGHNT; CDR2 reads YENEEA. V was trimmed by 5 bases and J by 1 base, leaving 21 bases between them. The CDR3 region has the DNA TGTGCCAGCAGCCGCACCGGCCAAATACGAGGGTCTGGGGCCAACGTCCTGACTTTC. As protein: CASSRTGQIRGSGANVLTF.